Each of the 25 T cell receptor beta chains below was sequenced from the same sample in a study of neurological immune-mediated disorders. From the 5' RACE reads, TCRdb called clonotypes with MiXCR, one entry per CDR3 protein. The sample consists of approximately 50,000 distinct CDR3 sequences, around 3.6% of them appearing once. The material sequenced was PBMCs. The receptor set was obtained from a man younger than 40 with multiple sclerosis.

In its sample, this clonotype was seen many times. V usage is TRBV6-1 and J usage is TRBJ2-5; possibly TRBD2 for D (5 bases). Trimming shortened V by 3 bases and J by 4 bases, and 15 bases separated the two germline ends. The CDR3 consists of 15 residues. Germline V gene data show CDR1 as MNHNS and CDR2 as SASEGT. The CDR3 loop reads CASSDLRASRETQYF. The DNA of the CDR3 is TGTGCCAGCAGTGACCTGCGGGCCAGCCGAGAGACCCAGTACTTC.

The table lists this clonotype with many counts. Written as DNA, the CDR3 is TGTGCCAGCAGGGAGGGGCGGGCTGGGGCCAACGTCCTGACTTTC. As protein: CASREGRAGANVLTF. The genes are TRBV28 and TRBJ2-6; tentatively, D is TRBD2 (6 bases). The V gene's germline CDR1 is MDHEN and CDR2 SYDVKM. The CDR3 runs to 15 residues. V gave up 6 bases and J gave up 2 bases, with 11 bases separating them.

Worth noting for this clonotype: A much larger clonotype is one base distant, so this may be a read error. The chain combines TRBV20-1 with TRBJ1-1; D remains ambiguous. The CDR3 has 12 amino acids. Germline V CDR1 and CDR2: DFQATT, SNEGSKA (reference sequence). The germline V and J ends were trimmed by 1 base and 7 bases, with 10 bases remaining between them. CDR3 amino acids: CSARGTDIEAFF. DNA of the CDR3: TGCAGTGCTAGAGGTACAGATATTGAAGCTTTCTTT.

Judged by abundance, this clonotype is medium-sized. V and J are TRBV11-2 and TRBJ1-1, with D unclear. The V end was cut by 4 bases, the J end by 1 base, with 7 bases between. The germline V gene has CDR1 SGHAT and CDR2 FQNNGV. This CDR3 contains 13 residues. The CDR3 reads CASSWSGNTEAFF. The CDR3, as DNA: TGTGCCAGCAGCTGGTCAGGGAACACTGAAGCTTTCTTT.

This clonotype was counted at least ten times. CDR3: CASSPGQGINTEAFF. As DNA, the CDR3 is TGCGCCAGCAGCCCCGGACAGGGGATCAACACTGAAGCTTTCTTT. The rearrangement links TRBV5-1 to TRBJ1-1, with 9 nucleotides matching TRBD1. Trimming cost V 4 bases and J 2 bases; bases outside gene matches: 6. CDR1 and CDR2 from the germline V gene are SGHRS and YFSETQ. The CDR3 covers 15 residues.

Many counts were recorded for this clonotype. This sequence joins TRBV12-3 or TRBV12-4 and TRBJ1-5; D unclear. The length of the CDR3 is 13 residues. Trimming removed 3 bases at V and 3 bases at J, with 6 bases between. CDR3 coding DNA: TGTGCCAGCAGTTTTTCCACCAATCAGCCCCAGCATTTT. Amino acids: CASSFSTNQPQHF.

This clonotype was picked up many times. The V call is TRBV29-1, the J call TRBJ1-1; 10 bases align to TRBD1. The germline gives CDR1 SQVTM, CDR2 ANQGSEA. The V segment lost 5 bases and the J segment 3 bases; nucleotides outside the gene matches: 3. The CDR3 spans 13 residues. The CDR3 nucleotides read TGCAGCGTTTCGGGGACAGGGGACACTGAAGCTTTCTTT. Its translation is CSVSGTGDTEAFF.

This clonotype was found many times. This chain links TRBV6-2 or TRBV6-3 with TRBJ2-1, with 10 nucleotides matching TRBD2. The ends lost 4 bases at V and 3 bases at J; junction bases unmatched: 3. In germline, CDR1 is MNHEY, CDR2 SVGEGT. The CDR3 is 15 residues long. The CDR3 loop is CASSSGTSDYNEQFF. For the CDR3, the DNA is TGTGCCAGCAGTTCCGGGACTAGCGACTACAATGAGCAGTTCTTC.

This clonotype was observed at least ten times. The rearrangement joins TRBV10-3 to TRBJ1-2; D perhaps matches TRBD1 (6 bases). The CDR3 loop spans 16 amino acids. Germline lookup yields CDR1 ENHRY and CDR2 SYGVKD. V lost 0 bases, J lost 4 bases, and 15 bases lay in between. CDR3 protein: CAISESSRGSSYGYTF. DNA of the CDR3: TGTGCCATCAGTGAGTCGAGTAGGGGGTCTTCCTATGGCTACACCTTC.

This clonotype was seen more than once but under ten times. V and J are TRBV20-1 and TRBJ2-5; D call uncertain. V was clipped by 1 base and J by 1 base, with 7 bases between them. This CDR3 has 13 residues. Germline CDR1 reads DFQATT; CDR2 reads SNEGSKA (reference sequence). For the CDR3, the DNA is TGCAGTGCTAGAGTGAAAGTCCAAGAGACCCAGTACTTC. Translation: CSARVKVQETQYF.

In its sample, this clonotype was seen many times. The chain carries TRBV6-5 and TRBJ1-5; D is unclear. Germline V lookup: CDR1 MNHEY, CDR2 SVGAGI. V dropped 5 bases and J dropped 1 base, with 12 bases sitting between them. The CDR3 has 15 amino acids. CDR3 DNA: TGTGCCAGCAGTCCAGAGTACGGGAGCAATCAGCCCCAGCATTTT. It codes for CASSPEYGSNQPQHF.

The table lists this clonotype with many counts. CDR3 amino acids: CSASIHLNTGELFF. The CDR3 nucleotides are TGCAGTGCTAGCATCCACCTGAACACCGGGGAGCTGTTTTTT. The rearrangement uses TRBV20-1 and TRBJ2-2; D is uncertain. Trimming stripped 3 bases from V and 1 base from J, with 9 bases between. The CDR3 totals 14 residues. From germline, CDR1 is DFQATT and CDR2 SNEGSKA (reference sequence).

This clonotype has a count of ten or more. The J gene is TRBJ2-3, the V gene TRBV28; D unresolved. CDR1 is MDHEN, CDR2 SYDVKM, per germline. V lost 3 bases and J lost 1, with 8 bases in between. The CDR3 is made up of 14 amino acids. The DNA of the CDR3 is TGTGCCAGCAGTTTTCTGGCTGGCACAGATACGCAGTATTTT. It encodes CASSFLAGTDTQYF. The variable domain in full, with the rest retrieved from reference TRBV28 and TRBJ2-3, is DVKVTQSSRYLVKRTGEKVFLECVQDMDHENMFWYRQDPGLGLRLIYFSYDVKMKEKGDIPEGYSVSREKKERFSLILESASTNQTSMYLCASSFLAGTDTQYFGPGTRLTVL.

This clonotype was recorded many times. The chain combines TRBV29-1 with TRBJ2-2; no definite D call. Germline CDR1 and CDR2: SQVTM and ANQGSEA. The CDR3 has 11 amino acids. V lost 8 bases and J lost 4, with 8 bases in between. CDR3: CSPPSTGELFF. The CDR3 DNA reads TGCAGCCCTCCTAGCACCGGGGAGCTGTTTTTT.

This clonotype was seen at least ten times. The chain recombines TRBV20-1 with TRBJ1-6; possibly TRBD1 for D (5 bases). There are 14 residues in the CDR3. V lost 5 bases and J lost 9, with 17 bases in between. Germline lookup yields CDR1 DFQATT and CDR2 SNEGSKA (reference sequence). The CDR3 region has the DNA TGCAGTGCTCCTAACGGGGGGGTCGGTTCACCCCTCCACTTT. The encoded protein is CSAPNGGVGSPLHF.

The sample holds many counts of this clonotype. The chain uses TRBV19 and TRBJ2-6; D is unresolved. V lost 4 bases to trimming and J lost 0 bases, with 10 bases between them. Per the germline V gene, CDR1 is LNHDA and CDR2 is SQIVND (reference sequence). This CDR3 contains 16 residues. The chain's CDR3 is CASSRIVTSGANVLTF. The CDR3 DNA is TGTGCCAGTAGTAGGATCGTGACCTCTGGGGCCAACGTCCTGACTTTC.

This clonotype was counted at least ten times. The CDR3 sequence: CSARTQGLWKETQYF. The CDR3 nucleotides are TGCAGTGCTAGAACCCAGGGACTGTGGAAAGAGACCCAGTACTTC. This chain connects TRBV20-1 to TRBJ2-5, with D perhaps TRBD2 (6 bases). The CDR3 sequence is 15 residues long. Per germline, CDR1 DFQATT and CDR2 SNEGSKA (reference sequence). V was cut by 2 bases and J by 3 bases, with 16 bases left in between.

This clonotype was recorded many times. The chain employs TRBV6-5 and TRBJ1-4, with 9 bases lining up with TRBD1. Unmatched junction bases numbered 6, after V lost 2 bases and J lost 5 bases. The CDR3 has 16 residues. Germline-derived CDR1 and CDR2 are MNHEY and SVGAGI. CDR3 bases: TGTGCCAGCAGTTACGGGGCAACAGGGGGCAATGAAAAACTGTTTTTT. Protein product: CASSYGATGGNEKLFF.

This clonotype was seen at least ten times. The chain has TRBV5-1 and TRBJ2-7, with TRBD1 as a possible D gene (6 bases). Germline V gives CDR1 SGHRS, CDR2 YFSETQ. This CDR3 spans 16 amino acids. Trimming took off 2 bases at V and 4 bases at J, with 19 bases between the two ends. CDR3 DNA sequence: TGCGCCAGCAGCTTATGGACAGACCAAGCCCAGTACGAGCAGTACTTC. As protein: CASSLWTDQAQYEQYF.

This clonotype was observed many times. J is TRBJ1-2 and V is TRBV5-1; 9 bases fit TRBD1. Losses at the gene ends were 2 bases for V and 7 bases for J; bases not matched to a gene: 9. In germline, CDR1 is SGHRS, CDR2 YFSETQ. The CDR3 consists of 15 residues. The CDR3 is CASSFGQGRDFGYTF. The CDR3, as DNA: TGCGCCAGCAGCTTCGGACAGGGGAGAGATTTTGGCTACACCTTC.

Comments on this clonotype: A read error may be the cause here, since a much bigger clone is one base away. This chain links TRBV7-8 with TRBJ2-1; possibly TRBD2 for D (5 bases). CDR3 length: 16 amino acids. The germline V gene has CDR1 SGHVS and CDR2 FQNEAQ. This chain's CDR3 is CDSSLEASEGDDEQFF. DNA of the CDR3: TGTGACAGCAGCTTAGAGGCCAGCGAGGGTGATGATGAGCAGTTCTTC.

This clonotype was observed a few times. The rearrangement uses TRBV11-2 and TRBJ2-2; D could derive from TRBD1 or TRBD2 (5 bases each). The CDR3 is 17 residues long. The V end was cut by 1 base, the J end by 0 bases, with 12 bases between. The V gene's germline CDR1 is SGHAT and CDR2 FQNNGV. The CDR3 region is CASSLGGRTTNTGELFF. The DNA of the CDR3 is TGTGCCAGCAGCTTAGGAGGGCGGACAACGAACACCGGGGAGCTGTTTTTT.

Many counts were recorded for this clonotype. The rearrangement joins TRBV12-3 or TRBV12-4 to TRBJ1-2; no definite D call. Trimming stripped 8 bases from V and 4 bases from J, with 14 bases between. The CDR3 runs to 13 residues. CDR3 nucleotide sequence: TGTGCCAGCGGGGTTCCGATGGGCTATGGCTACACCTTC. It is translated as CASGVPMGYGYTF.

This clonotype was counted ten times or more. The chain joins TRBV7-9 to TRBJ2-3; 9 positions agree with TRBD1. Germline V gene sequence: CDR1 SEHNR, CDR2 FQNEAQ (reference sequence). Trimming at V came to 3 bases and at J to 4 bases, leaving 5 bases not matched to a gene. The CDR3 runs to 15 residues. The CDR3, as DNA: TGTGCCAGCAGCTTCCCCGGGACAGGGTCAGATACGCAGTATTTT. Translating gives CASSFPGTGSDTQYF.

This clonotype was recorded many times. The rearrangement uses TRBV28 and TRBJ2-6; D not certain. Deletions cut 6 bases from V and 0 bases from J, with 12 bases between. The CDR3 is made up of 16 amino acids. Germline V gene data show CDR1 as MDHEN and CDR2 as SYDVKM. This CDR3 is CASRRQASSGANVLTF. CDR3 DNA sequence: TGTGCCAGCAGGCGGCAGGCGAGCTCTGGGGCCAACGTCCTGACTTTC. The whole variable domain, remainder taken from reference TRBV28 and TRBJ2-6, is DVKVTQSSRYLVKRTGEKVFLECVQDMDHENMFWYRQDPGLGLRLIYFSYDVKMKEKGDIPEGYSVSREKKERFSLILESASTNQTSMYLCASRRQASSGANVLTFGAGSRLTVL.